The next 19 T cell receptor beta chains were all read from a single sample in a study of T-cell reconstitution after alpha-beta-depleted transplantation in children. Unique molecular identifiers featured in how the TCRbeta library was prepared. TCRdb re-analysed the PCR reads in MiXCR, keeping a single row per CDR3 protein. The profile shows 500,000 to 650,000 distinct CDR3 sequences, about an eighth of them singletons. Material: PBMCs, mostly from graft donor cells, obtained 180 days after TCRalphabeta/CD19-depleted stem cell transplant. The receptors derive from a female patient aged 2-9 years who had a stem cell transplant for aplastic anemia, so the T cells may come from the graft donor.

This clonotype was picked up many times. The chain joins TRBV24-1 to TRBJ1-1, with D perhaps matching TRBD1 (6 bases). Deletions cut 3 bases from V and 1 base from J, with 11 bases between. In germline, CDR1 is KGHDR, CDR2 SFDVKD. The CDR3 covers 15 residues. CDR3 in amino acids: CATSDAGAGNTEAFF. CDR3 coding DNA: TGTGCCACCAGTGATGCAGGGGCAGGGAACACTGAAGCTTTCTTT.

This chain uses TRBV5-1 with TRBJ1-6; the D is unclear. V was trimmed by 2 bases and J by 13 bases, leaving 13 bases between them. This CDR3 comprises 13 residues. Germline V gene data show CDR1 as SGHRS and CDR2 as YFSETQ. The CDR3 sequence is CASSFESSSPLHF. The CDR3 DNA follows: TGCGCCAGCAGCTTCGAATCCTCGTCGCCCCTCCACTTT.

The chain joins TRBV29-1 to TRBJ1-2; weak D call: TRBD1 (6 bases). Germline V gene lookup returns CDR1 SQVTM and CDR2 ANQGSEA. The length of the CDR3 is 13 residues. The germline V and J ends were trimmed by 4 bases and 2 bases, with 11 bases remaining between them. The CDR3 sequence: CSVVGGPNYGYTF. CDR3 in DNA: TGCAGCGTTGTGGGGGGGCCCAACTATGGCTACACCTTC. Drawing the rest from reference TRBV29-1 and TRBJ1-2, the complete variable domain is SAVISQKPSRDICQRGTSLTIQCQVDSQVTMMFWYRQQPGQSLTLIATANQGSEATYESGFVIDKFPISRPNLTFSTLTVSNMSPEDSSIYLCSVVGGPNYGYTFGSGTRLTVV.

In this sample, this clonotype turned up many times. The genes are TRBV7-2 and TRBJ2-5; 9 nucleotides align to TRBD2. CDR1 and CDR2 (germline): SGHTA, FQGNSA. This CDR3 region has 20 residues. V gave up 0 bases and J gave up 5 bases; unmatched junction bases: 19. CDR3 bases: TGTGCCAGCAGCTTAGCGCTATCGGCCCGTGGCGGGAGGGCCTCGGAGACCCAGTACTTC. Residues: CASSLALSARGGRASETQYF.

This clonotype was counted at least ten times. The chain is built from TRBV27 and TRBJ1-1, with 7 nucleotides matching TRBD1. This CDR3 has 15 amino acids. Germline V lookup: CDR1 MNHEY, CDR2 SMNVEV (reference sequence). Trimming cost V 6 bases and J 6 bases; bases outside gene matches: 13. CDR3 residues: CASRGPTDREAEAFF. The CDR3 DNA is TGTGCCAGCAGAGGGCCCACAGACAGGGAGGCTGAAGCTTTCTTT.

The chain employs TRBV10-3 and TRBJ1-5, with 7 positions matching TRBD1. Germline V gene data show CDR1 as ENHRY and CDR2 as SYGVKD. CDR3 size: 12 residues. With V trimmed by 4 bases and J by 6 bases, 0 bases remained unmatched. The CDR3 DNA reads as TGTGCCATCAGTGGGGACAGTCAGCCCCAGCATTTT. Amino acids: CAISGDSQPQHF.

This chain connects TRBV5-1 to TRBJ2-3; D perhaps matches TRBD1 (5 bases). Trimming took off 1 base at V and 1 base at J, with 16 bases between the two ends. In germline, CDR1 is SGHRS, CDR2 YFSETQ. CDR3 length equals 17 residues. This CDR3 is CASSLRSRDSGTDTQYF. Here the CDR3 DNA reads TGCGCCAGCAGCTTGAGATCTCGTGACAGTGGCACAGATACGCAGTATTTT. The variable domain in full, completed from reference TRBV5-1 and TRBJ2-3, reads KAGVTQTPRYLIKTRGQQVTLSCSPISGHRSVSWYQQTPGQGLQFLFEYFSETQRNKGNFPGRFSGRQFSNSRSEMNVSTLELGDSALYLCASSLRSRDSGTDTQYFGPGTRLTVL.

This CDR3 reads CASSNLEDEKLFF. CDR3 nucleotides: TGTGCCAGCAGCAACTTAGAGGATGAAAAACTGTTTTTT. The V call is TRBV14, the J call TRBJ1-4; no clear D gene. The ends were cut back, 5 bases at V and 6 bases at J, with 10 bases in the middle. The germline CDR1 and CDR2 sequences are SGHDN and FVKESK. The CDR3 extends over 13 amino acids.

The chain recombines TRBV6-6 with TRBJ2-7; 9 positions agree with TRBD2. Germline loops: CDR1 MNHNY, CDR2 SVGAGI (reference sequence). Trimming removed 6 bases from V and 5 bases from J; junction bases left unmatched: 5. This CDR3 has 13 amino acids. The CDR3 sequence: CASSPSGVNEQYV. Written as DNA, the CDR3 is TGTGCCAGCAGCCCTAGCGGGGTCAACGAGCAGTACGTC.

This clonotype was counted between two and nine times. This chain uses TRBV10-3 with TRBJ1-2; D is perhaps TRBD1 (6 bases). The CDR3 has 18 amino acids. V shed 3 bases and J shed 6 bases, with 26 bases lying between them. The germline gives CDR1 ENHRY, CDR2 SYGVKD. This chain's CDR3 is CAISDNGSHGPSGDGYTF. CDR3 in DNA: TGTGCCATCAGTGATAATGGATCCCACGGGCCGTCAGGGGATGGCTACACCTTC.

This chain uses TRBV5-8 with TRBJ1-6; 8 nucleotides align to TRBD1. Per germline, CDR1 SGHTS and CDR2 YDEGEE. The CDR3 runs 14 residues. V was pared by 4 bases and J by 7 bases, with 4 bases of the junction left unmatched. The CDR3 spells CASSVGQGNSPLHF. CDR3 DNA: TGTGCCAGCAGCGTTGGACAGGGAAATTCACCCCTCCACTTT.

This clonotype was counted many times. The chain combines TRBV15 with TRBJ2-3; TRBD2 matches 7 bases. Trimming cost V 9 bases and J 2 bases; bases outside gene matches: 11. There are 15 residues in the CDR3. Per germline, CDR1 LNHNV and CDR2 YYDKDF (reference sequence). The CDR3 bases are TGTGCCACTTTAGGGAGGGATCCCCTCACAGATACGCAGTATTTT. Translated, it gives CATLGRDPLTDTQYF.

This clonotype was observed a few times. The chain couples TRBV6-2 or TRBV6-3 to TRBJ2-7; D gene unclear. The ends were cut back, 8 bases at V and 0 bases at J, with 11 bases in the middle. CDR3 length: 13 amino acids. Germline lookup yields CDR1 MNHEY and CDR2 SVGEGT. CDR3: CASRSETSYEQYV. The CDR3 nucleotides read TGTGCCAGCCGTTCTGAGACCTCCTACGAGCAGTACGTC.

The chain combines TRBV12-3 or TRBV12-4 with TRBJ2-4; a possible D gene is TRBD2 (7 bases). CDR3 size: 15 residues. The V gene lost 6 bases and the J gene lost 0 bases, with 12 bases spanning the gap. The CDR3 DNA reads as TGTGCCAGCAGCCGGCGGGGGCTAGCCAAAAACATTCAGTACTTC. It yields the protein CASSRRGLAKNIQYF.

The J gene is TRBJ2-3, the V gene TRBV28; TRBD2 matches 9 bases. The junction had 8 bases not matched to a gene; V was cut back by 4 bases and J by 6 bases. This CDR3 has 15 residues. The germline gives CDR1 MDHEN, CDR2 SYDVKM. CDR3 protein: CASSSYGTSWDTQYF. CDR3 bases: TGTGCCAGCAGTTCCTACGGGACTAGCTGGGATACGCAGTATTTT.

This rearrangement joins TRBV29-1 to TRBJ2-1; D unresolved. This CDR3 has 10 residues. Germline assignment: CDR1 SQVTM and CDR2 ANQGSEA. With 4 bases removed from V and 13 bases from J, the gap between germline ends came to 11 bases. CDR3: CSVGPSEQFF. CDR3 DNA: TGCAGCGTTGGGCCCTCCGAACAGTTCTTC.

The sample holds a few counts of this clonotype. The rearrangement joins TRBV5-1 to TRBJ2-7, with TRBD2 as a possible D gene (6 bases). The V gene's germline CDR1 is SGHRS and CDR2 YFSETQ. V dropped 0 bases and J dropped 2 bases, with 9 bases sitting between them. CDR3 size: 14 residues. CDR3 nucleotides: TGCGCCAGCAGCTTGGGGGACTTAGCCTACGAGCAGTACTTC. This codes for CASSLGDLAYEQYF.

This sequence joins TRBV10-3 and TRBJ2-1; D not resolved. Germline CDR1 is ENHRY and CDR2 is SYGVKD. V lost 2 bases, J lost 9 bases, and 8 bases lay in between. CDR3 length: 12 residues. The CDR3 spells CAISEMDSEQFF. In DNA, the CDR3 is TGTGCCATCAGTGAGATGGATAGTGAGCAGTTCTTC.

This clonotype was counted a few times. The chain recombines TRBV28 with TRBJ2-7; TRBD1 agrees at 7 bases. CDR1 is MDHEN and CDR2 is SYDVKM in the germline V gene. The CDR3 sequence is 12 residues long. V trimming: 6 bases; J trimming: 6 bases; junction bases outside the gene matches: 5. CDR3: CASSGTVPEQYF. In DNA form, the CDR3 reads TGTGCCAGCAGCGGGACAGTCCCCGAGCAGTACTTC.